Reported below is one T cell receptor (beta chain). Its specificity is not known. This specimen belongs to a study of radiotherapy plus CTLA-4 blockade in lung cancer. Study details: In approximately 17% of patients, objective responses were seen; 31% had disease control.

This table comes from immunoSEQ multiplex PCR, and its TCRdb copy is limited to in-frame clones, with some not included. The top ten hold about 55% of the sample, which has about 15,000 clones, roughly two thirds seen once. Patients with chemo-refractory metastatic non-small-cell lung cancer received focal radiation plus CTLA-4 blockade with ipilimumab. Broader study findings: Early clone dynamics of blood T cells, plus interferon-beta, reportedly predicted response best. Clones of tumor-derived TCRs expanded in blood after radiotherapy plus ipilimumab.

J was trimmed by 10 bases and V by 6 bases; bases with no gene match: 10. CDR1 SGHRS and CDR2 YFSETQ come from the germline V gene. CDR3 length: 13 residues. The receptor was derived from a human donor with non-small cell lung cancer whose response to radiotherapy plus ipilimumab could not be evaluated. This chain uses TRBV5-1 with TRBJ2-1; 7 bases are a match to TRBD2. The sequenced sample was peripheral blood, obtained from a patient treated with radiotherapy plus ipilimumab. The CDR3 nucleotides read TGCGCCAGCACCCAACCCATGGGGGGGGAGCAGTTCTTC. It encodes CASTQPMGGEQFF.